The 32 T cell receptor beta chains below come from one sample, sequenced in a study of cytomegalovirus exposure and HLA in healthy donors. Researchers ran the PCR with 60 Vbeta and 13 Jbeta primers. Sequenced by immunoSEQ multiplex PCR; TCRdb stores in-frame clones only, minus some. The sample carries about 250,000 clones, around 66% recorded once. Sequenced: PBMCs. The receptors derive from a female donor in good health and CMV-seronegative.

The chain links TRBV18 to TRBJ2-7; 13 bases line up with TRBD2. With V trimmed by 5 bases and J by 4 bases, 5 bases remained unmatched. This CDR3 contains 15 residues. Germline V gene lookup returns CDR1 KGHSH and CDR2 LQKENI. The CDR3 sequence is CASSGTSGTRYEQYF. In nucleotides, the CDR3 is TGTGCCAGCTCAGGGACTAGCGGGACCCGTTACGAGCAGTACTTC. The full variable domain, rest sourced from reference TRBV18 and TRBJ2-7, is NAGVMQNPRHLVRRRGQEARLRCSPMKGHSHVYWYRQLPEEGLKFMVYLQKENIIDESGMPKERFSAEFPKEGPSILRIQQVVRGDSAAYFCASSGTSGTRYEQYFGPGTRLTVT.

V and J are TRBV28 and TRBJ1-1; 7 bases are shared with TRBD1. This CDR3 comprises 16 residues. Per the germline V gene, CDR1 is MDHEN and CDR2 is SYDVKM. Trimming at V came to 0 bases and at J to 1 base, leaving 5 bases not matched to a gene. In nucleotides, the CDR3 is TGTGCCAGCAGTTTATGGACACAGGGGAGGAACACTGAAGCTTTCTTT. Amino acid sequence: CASSLWTQGRNTEAFF.

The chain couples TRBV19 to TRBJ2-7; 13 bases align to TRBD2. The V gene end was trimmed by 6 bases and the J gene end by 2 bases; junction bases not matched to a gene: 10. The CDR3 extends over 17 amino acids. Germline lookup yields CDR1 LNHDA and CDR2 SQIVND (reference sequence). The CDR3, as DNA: TGTGCCAGTAGGGCGTCCCTACTAGCGGGAGGGACCTACGAGCAGTACTTC. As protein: CASRASLLAGGTYEQYF.

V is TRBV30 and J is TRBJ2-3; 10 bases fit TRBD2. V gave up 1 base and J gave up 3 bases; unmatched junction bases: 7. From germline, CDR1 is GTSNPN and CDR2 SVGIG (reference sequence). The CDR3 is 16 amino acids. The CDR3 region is CAWSERGTSATDTQYF. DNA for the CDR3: TGTGCCTGGAGTGAACGGGGGACTAGCGCGACAGATACGCAGTATTTT.

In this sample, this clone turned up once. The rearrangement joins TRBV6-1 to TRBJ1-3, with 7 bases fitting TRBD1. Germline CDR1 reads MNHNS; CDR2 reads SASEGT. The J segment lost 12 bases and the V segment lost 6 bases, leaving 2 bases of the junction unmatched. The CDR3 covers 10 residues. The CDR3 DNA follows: TGTGCCAGCAGGACAGGGATCATATATTTT. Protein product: CASRTGIIYF.

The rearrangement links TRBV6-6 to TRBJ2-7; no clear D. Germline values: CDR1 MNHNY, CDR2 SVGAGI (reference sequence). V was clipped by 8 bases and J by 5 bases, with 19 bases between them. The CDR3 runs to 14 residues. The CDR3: CASGFCRNRDEQYF. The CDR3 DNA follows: TGTGCCAGCGGATTTTGTAGGAACCGGGACGAGCAGTACTTC.

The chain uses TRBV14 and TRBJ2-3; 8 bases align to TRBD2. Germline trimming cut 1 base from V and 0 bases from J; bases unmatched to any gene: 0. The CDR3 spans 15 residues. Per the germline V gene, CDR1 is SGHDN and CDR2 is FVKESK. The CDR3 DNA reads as TGTGCCAGCAGCCAAGGGACTAGCAGCACAGATACGCAGTATTTT. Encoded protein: CASSQGTSSTDTQYF.

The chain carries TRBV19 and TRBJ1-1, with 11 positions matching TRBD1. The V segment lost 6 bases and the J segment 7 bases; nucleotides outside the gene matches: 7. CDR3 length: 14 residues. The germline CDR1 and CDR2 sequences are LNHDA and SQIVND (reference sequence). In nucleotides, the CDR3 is TGTGCCAGTAGGGATCCGGGACAGGGGGATGAAGCTTTCTTT. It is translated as CASRDPGQGDEAFF.

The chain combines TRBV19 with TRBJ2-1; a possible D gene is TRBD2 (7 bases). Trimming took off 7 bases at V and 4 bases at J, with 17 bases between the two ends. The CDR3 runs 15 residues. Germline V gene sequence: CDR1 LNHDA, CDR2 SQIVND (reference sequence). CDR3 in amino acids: CASTFRGALYNEQFF. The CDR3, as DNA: TGTGCCAGTACCTTCCGGGGGGCACTTTACAATGAGCAGTTCTTC.

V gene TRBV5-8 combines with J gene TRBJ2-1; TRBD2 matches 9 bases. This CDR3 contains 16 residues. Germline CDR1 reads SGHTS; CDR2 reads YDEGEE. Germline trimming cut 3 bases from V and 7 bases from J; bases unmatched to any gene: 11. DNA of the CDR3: TGTGCCAGCAGCTCGCCGGGGGCGGGAGGGTTGAATGAGCAGTTCTTC. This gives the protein CASSSPGAGGLNEQFF.

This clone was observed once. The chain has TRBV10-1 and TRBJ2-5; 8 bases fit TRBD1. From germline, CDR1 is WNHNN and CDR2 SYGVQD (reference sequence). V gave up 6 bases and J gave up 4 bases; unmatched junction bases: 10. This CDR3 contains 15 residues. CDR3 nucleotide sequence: TGCGCCAGCAGCCCCCGACAGGGGAGTAGAGAGACCCAGTACTTC. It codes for CASSPRQGSRETQYF.

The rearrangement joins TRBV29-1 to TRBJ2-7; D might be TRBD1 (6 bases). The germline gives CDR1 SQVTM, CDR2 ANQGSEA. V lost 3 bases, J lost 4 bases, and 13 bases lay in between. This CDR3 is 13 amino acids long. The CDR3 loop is CSVEYWGQYEQYF. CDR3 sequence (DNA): TGCAGCGTTGAGTATTGGGGGCAATACGAGCAGTACTTC.

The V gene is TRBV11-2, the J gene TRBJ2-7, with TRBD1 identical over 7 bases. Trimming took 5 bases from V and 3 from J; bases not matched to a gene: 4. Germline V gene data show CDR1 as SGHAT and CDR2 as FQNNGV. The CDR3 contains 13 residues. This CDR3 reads CASSGDRDYEQYF. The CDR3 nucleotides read TGTGCCAGCAGCGGCGACAGGGACTACGAGCAGTACTTC.

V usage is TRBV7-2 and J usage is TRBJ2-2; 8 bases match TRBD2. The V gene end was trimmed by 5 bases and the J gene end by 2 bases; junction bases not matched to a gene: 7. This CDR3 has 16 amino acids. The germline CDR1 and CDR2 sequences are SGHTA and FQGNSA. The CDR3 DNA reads TGTGCCAGCAGCGCGTATAGCGGGACTAACACCGGGGAGCTGTTTTTT. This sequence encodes CASSAYSGTNTGELFF.

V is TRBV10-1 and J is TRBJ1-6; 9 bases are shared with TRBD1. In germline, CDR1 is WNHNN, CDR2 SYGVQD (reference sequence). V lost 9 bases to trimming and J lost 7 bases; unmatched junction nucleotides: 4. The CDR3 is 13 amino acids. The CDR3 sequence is CASRDRGNSPLHF. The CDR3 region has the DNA TGCGCCAGTAGAGACAGGGGGAATTCACCCCTCCACTTT.

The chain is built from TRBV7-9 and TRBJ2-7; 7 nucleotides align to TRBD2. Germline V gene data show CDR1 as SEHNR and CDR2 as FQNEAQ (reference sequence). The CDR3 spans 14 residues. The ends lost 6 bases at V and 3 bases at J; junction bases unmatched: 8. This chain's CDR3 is CASSLDGRLYEQYF. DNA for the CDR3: TGTGCCAGCAGTTTGGACGGGAGGCTCTACGAGCAGTACTTC.

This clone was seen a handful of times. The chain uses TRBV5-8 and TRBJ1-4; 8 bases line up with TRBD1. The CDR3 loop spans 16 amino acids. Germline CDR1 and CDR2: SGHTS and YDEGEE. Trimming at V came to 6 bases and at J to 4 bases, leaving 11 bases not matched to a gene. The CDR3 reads CASTKGQGSINEKLFF. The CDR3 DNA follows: TGTGCCAGCACCAAAGGACAGGGCTCGATTAATGAAAAACTGTTTTTT.

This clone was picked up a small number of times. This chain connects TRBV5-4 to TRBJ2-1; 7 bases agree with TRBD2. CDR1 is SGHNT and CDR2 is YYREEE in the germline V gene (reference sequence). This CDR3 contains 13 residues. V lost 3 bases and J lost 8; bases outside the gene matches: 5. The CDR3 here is CASSSTSIDEQFF. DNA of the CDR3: TGTGCCAGCAGCTCGACTAGCATCGATGAGCAGTTCTTC.

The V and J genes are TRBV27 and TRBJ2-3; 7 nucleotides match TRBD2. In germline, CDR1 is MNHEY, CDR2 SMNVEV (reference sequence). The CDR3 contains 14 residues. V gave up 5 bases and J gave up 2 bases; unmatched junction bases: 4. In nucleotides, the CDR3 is TGTGCCAGCAGTGTAGCGGGCAACACAGATACGCAGTATTTT. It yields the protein CASSVAGNTDTQYF.

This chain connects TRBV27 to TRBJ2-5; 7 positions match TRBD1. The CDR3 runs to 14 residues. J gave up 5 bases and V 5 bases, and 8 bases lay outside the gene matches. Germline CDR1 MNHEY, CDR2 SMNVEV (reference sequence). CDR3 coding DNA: TGTGCCAGCAGTCCTCGACAGGGACGGGAGACCCAGTACTTC. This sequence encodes CASSPRQGRETQYF.

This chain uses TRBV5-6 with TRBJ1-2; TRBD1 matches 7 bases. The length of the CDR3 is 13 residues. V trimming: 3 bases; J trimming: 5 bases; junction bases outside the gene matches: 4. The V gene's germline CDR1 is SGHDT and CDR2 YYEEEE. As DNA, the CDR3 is TGTGCCAGCAGCTGGGACAGAGGATATGGCTACACCTTC. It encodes CASSWDRGYGYTF.

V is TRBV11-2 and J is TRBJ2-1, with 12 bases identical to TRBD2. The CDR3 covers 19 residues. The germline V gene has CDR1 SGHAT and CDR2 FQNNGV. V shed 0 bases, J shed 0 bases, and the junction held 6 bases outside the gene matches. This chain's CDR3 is CASSLEGASGRASYNEQFF. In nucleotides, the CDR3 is TGTGCCAGCAGCTTAGAGGGGGCTAGCGGGAGGGCCTCCTACAATGAGCAGTTCTTC.

The CDR3 sequence is CASSLVGVKSYEQYF. The DNA for the CDR3 is TGTGCCAGCAGTTTAGTAGGGGTCAAATCCTACGAGCAGTACTTC. The rearrangement uses TRBV28 and TRBJ2-7, with D tentatively TRBD1 (5 bases). CDR1 and CDR2 (germline): MDHEN, SYDVKM. The CDR3 spans 15 residues. V lost 2 bases to trimming and J lost 1 base, with 12 bases between them. Supplemented by reference TRBV28 and TRBJ2-7, the full variable domain reads DVKVTQSSRYLVKRTGEKVFLECVQDMDHENMFWYRQDPGLGLRLIYFSYDVKMKEKGDIPEGYSVSREKKERFSLILESASTNQTSMYLCASSLVGVKSYEQYFGPGTRLTVT.

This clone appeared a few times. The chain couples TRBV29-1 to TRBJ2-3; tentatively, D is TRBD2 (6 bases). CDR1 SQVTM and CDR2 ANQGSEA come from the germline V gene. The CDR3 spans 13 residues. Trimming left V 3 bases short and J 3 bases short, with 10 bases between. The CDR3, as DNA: TGCAGCGTTGATAGGGACTCGACAGATACGCAGTATTTT. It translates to CSVDRDSTDTQYF.

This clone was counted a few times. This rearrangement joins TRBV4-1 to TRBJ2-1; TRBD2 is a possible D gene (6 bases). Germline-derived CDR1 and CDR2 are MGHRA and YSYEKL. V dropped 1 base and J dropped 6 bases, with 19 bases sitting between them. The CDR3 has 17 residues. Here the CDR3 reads CASSQGPGEEVGNEQFF. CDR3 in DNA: TGCGCCAGCAGCCAAGGGCCGGGGGAGGAGGTTGGCAATGAGCAGTTCTTC.

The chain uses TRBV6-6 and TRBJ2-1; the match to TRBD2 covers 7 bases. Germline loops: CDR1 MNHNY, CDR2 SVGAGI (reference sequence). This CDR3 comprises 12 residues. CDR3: CAAGTSYNEQFF. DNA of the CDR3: TGTGCAGCGGGGACCTCCTACAATGAGCAGTTCTTC.

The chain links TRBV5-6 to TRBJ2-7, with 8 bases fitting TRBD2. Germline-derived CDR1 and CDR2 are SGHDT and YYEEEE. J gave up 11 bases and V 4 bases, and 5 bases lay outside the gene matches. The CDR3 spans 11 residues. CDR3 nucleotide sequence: TGTGCCAGCAGCGTCGGGCGGGGGGAGTACTTC. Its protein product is CASSVGRGEYF.

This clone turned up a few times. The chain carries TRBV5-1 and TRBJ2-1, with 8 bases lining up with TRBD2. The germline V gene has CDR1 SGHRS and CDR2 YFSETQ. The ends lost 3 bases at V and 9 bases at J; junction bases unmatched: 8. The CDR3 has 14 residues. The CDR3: CASSSGTRGGEQFF. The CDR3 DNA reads TGCGCCAGCAGCTCCGGGACTAGGGGCGGTGAGCAGTTCTTC.

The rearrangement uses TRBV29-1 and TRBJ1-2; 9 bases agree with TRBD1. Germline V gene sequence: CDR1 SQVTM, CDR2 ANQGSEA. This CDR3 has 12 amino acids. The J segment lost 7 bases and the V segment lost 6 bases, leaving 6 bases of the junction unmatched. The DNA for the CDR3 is TGCAGCGTCGAACAGGGGGCCGGTGGCTACACCTTC. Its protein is CSVEQGAGGYTF.

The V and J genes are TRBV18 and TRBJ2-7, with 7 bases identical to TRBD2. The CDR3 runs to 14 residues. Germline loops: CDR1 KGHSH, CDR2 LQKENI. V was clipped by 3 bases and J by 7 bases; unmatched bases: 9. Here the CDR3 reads CASSPSAVGGEQYF. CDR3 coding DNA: TGTGCCAGCTCACCGTCAGCGGTCGGGGGGGAGCAGTACTTC.

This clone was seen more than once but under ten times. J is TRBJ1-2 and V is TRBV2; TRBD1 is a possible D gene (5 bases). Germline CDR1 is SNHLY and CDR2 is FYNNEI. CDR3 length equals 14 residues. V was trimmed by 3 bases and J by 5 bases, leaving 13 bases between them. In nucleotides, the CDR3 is TGTGCCAGCAGTGATCTTGGGGGAGGGTATGGCTACACCTTC. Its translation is CASSDLGGGYGYTF.

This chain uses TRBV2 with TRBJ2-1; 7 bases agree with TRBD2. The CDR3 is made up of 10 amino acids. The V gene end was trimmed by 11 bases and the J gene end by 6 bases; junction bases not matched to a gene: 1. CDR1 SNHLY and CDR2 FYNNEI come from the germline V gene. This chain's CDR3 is CAGGVNEQFF. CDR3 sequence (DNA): TGTGCCGGGGGGGTCAATGAGCAGTTCTTC.